This T cell receptor (beta chain) was identified in a study of T-cell memory formation after mild COVID-19. Background on the study: Clusters of TCRs were largely donor specific.

This clonotype was detected a few times. Its matching antigen is unknown. The study, taken as a whole, reports: Day 37-peaking second-wave clones had unconfirmed SARS-CoV-2 specificity. CD4+ contracting clones were mainly CM and EM; CD8+ ones, EMRA.

The germline V gene encodes CDR1 SGHTA and CDR2 FQGNSA. This CDR3 is built from 14 residues. V was shortened by 1 base and J by 2 bases, with 3 bases between the two germline ends. cDNA libraries for TCR alpha and TCR beta, carrying sample barcodes and UMIs, came from 5'RACE with constant-segment primers. Via MiXCR, TCRdb re-called the 5' RACE reads, giving one row per CDR3 protein. The data show fewer than 500,000 distinct CDR3 sequences, with more than 20% seen just once and around 12% held by the top ten. Sample: PBMCs or a T cell subset sorted from them (not recorded which). This clonotype originated in an adult woman who had mild COVID-19 (a few samples of this study predate the infection). Cell type and time point are not known. The chain combines TRBV7-2 with TRBJ2-6; D uncertain. The CDR3 DNA reads TGTGCCAGCAGCTTAGGGCCTGGGGCCAACGTCCTGACTTTC. This codes for CASSLGPGANVLTF.